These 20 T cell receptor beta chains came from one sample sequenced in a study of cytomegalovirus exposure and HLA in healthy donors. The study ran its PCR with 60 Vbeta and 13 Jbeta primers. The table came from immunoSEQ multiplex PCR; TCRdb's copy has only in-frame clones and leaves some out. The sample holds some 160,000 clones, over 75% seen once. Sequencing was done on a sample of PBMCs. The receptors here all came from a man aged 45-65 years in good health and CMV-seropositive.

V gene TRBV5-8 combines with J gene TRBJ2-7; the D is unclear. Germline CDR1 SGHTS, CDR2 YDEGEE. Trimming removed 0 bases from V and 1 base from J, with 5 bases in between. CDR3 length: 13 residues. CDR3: CASSLDTSYEQYF. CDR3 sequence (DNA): TGTGCCAGCAGCTTGGACACATCCTACGAGCAGTACTTC.

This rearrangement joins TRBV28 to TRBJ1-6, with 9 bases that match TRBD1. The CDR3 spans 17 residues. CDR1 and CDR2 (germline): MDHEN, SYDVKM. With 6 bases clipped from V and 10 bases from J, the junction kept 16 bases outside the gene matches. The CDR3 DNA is TGTGCCAGCAGGGATCCGACAGGGGGTTTTAGAGGGTCACCCCTCCACTTT. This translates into CASRDPTGGFRGSPLHF.

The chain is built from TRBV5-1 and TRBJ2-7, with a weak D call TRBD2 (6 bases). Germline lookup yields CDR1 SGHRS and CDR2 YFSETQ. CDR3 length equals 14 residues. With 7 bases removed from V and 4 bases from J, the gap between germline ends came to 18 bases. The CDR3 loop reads CASGLGRGLYEQYF. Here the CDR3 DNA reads TGCGCCAGCGGTCTCGGGAGAGGACTGTACGAGCAGTACTTC. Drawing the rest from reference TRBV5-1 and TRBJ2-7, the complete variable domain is KAGVTQTPRYLIKTRGQQVTLSCSPISGHRSVSWYQQTPGQGLQFLFEYFSETQRNKGNFPGRFSGRQFSNSRSEMNVSTLELGDSALYLCASGLGRGLYEQYFGPGTRLTVT.

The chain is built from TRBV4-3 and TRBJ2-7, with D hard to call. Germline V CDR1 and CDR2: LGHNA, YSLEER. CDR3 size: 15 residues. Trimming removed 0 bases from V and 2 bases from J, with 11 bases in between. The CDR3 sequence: CASSQEEAGPYEQYF. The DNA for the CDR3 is TGCGCCAGCAGCCAAGAGGAAGCAGGCCCCTACGAGCAGTACTTC.

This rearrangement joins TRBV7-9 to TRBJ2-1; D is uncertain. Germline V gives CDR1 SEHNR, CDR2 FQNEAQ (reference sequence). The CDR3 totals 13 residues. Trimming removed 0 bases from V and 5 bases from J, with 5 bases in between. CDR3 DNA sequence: TGTGCCAGCAGCTTAGCGAGAGACAATGAGCAGTTCTTC. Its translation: CASSLARDNEQFF.

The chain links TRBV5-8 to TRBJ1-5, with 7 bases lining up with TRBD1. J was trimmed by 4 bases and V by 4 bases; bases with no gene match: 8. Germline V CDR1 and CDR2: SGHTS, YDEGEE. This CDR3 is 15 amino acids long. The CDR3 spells CASSQGTERNQPQHF. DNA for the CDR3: TGTGCCAGCAGCCAGGGGACAGAGCGTAATCAGCCCCAGCATTTT.

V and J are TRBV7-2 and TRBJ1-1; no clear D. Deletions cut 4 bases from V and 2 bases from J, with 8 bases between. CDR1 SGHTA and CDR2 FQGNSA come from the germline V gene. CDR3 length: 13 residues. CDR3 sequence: CASSSTSNTEAFF. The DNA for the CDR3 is TGTGCCAGCAGCTCTACCTCAAACACTGAAGCTTTCTTT.

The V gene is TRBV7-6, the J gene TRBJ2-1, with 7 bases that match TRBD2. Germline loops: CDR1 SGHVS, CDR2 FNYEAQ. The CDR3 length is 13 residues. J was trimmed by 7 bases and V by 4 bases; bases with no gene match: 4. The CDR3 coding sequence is TGTGCCAGCAGCTCTTGGGGGGGAAATGAGCAGTTCTTC. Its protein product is CASSSWGGNEQFF. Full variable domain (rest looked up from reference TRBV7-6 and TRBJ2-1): GAGVSQSPRYKVTKRGQDVALRCDPISGHVSLYWYRQALGQGPEFLTYFNYEAQQDKSGLPNDRFSAERPEGSISTLTIQRTEQRDSAMYRCASSSWGGNEQFFGPGTRLTVL.

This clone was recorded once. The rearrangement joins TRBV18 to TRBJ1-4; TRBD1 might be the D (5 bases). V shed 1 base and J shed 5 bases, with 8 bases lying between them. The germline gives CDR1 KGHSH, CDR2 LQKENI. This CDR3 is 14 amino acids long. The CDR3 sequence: CASSPRQTNEKLFF. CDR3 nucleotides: TGTGCCAGCTCACCACGACAGACAAATGAAAAACTGTTTTTT.

CDR3 amino acids: CASSSRIDTIYF. The DNA of the CDR3 is TGTGCCAGCAGCAGTCGAATAGACACCATATATTTT. V gene TRBV9 combines with J gene TRBJ1-3; D gene uncertain. V was trimmed by 4 bases and J by 8 bases, leaving 10 bases between them. The CDR3 has 12 amino acids. Germline lookup yields CDR1 SGDLS and CDR2 YYNGEE.

CDR3 DNA sequence: TGTGCCAGCAGCCCTGAGACAGGGGGGAAGGCCGGGGAGCTGTTTTTT. Translated, it gives CASSPETGGKAGELFF. This sequence joins TRBV28 and TRBJ2-2; 9 bases agree with TRBD1. The germline V gene encodes CDR1 MDHEN and CDR2 SYDVKM. The CDR3 runs to 16 residues. The V segment lost 6 bases and the J segment 6 bases; nucleotides outside the gene matches: 11.

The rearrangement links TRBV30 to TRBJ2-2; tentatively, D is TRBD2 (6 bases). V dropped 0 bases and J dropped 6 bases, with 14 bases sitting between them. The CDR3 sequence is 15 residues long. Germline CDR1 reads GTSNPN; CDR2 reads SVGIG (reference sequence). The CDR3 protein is CAWSVTRGWAGELFF. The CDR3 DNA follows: TGTGCCTGGAGTGTTACTCGGGGGTGGGCCGGGGAGCTGTTTTTT.

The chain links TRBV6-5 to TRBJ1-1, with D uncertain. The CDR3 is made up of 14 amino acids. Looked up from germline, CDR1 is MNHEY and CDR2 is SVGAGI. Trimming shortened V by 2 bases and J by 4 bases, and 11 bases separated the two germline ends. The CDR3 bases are TGTGCCAGCAGTTACGGGCCTATGGGCACTGAAGCTTTCTTT. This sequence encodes CASSYGPMGTEAFF.

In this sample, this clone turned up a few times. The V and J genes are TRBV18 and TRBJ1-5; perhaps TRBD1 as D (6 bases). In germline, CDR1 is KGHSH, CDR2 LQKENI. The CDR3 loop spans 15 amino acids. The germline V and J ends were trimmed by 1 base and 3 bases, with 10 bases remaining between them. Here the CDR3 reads CASSPQSGANQPQHF. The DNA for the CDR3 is TGTGCCAGCTCACCACAGTCAGGGGCCAATCAGCCCCAGCATTTT.

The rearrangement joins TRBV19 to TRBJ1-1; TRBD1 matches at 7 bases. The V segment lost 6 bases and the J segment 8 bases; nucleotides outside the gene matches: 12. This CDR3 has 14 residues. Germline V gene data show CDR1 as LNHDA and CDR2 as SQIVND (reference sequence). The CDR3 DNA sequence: TGTGCCAGTAGAAGGGGACAGCAGACTAGAGAAGCTTTCTTT. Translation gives CASRRGQQTREAFF. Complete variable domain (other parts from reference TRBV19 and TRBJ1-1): DGGITQSPKYLFRKEGQNVTLSCEQNLNHDAMYWYRQDPGQGLRLIYYSQIVNDFQKGDIAEGYSVSREKKESFPLTVTSAQKNPTAFYLCASRRGQQTREAFFGQGTRLTVV.

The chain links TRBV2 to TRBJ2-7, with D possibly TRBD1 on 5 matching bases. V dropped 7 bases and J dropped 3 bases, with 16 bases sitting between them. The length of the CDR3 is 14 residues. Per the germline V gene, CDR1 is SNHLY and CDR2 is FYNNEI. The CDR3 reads CASTGGRVHYEQYF. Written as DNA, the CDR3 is TGTGCCAGCACGGGCGGCAGGGTCCACTACGAGCAGTACTTC.

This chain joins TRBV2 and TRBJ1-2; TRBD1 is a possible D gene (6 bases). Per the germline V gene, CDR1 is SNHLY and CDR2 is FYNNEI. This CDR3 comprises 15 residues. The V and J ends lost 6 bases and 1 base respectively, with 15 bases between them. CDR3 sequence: CASRIRDIFNYGYTF. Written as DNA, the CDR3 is TGTGCCAGCAGGATCCGGGACATATTTAACTATGGCTACACCTTC.

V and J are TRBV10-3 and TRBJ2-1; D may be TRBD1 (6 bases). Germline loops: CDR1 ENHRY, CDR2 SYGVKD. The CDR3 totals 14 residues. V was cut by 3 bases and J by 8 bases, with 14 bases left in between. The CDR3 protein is CAISDRGPPDEQFF. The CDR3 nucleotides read TGTGCCATCAGTGACAGGGGACCACCCGATGAGCAGTTCTTC.

The DNA of the CDR3 is TGTGCCAGCAGCCAGCTAAGGGGGCTGAGTGGCTACACCTTC. It specifies CASSQLRGLSGYTF. The V and J genes are TRBV7-9 and TRBJ1-2; TRBD1 aligns across 7 bases. Germline assignment: CDR1 SEHNR and CDR2 FQNEAQ (reference sequence). After removal of 5 bases from V and 7 bases from J, the junction contained 10 bases not matched to a gene. This CDR3 is built from 14 residues.

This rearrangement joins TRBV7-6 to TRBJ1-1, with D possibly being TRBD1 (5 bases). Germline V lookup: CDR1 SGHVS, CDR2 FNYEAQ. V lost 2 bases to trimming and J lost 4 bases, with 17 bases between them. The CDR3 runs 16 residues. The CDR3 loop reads CASSLYSTVGSTEAFF. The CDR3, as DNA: TGTGCCAGCAGCTTATACTCGACAGTCGGGAGCACTGAAGCTTTCTTT.